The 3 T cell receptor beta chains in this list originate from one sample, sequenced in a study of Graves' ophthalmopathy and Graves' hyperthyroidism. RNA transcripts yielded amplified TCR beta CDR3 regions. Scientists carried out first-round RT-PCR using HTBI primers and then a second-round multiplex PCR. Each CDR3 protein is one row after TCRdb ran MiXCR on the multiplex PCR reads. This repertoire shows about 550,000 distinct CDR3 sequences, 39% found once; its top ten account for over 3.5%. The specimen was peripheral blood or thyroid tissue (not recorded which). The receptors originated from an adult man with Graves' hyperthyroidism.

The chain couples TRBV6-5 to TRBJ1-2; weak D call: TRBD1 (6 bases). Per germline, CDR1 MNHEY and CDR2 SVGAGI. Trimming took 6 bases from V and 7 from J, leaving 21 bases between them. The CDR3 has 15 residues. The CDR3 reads CASSRNREVGGGYTF. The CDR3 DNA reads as TGTGCCAGCAGCCGTAACAGGGAAGTTGGCGGTGGCTACACCTTC.

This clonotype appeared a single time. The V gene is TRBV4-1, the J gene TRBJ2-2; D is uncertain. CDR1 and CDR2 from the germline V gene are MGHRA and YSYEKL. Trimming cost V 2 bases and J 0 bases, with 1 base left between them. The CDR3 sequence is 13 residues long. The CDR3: CASSQPNTGELFF. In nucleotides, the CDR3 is TGCGCCAGCAGCCAACCGAACACCGGGGAGCTGTTTTTT.

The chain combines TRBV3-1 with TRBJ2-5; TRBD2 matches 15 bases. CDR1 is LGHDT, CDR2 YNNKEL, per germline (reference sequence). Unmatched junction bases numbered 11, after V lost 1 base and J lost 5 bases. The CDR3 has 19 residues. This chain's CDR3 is CASSQGTSGGARLGETQYF. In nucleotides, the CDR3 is TGTGCCAGCAGCCAAGGGACTAGCGGGGGGGCCAGGTTAGGGGAGACCCAGTACTTC.